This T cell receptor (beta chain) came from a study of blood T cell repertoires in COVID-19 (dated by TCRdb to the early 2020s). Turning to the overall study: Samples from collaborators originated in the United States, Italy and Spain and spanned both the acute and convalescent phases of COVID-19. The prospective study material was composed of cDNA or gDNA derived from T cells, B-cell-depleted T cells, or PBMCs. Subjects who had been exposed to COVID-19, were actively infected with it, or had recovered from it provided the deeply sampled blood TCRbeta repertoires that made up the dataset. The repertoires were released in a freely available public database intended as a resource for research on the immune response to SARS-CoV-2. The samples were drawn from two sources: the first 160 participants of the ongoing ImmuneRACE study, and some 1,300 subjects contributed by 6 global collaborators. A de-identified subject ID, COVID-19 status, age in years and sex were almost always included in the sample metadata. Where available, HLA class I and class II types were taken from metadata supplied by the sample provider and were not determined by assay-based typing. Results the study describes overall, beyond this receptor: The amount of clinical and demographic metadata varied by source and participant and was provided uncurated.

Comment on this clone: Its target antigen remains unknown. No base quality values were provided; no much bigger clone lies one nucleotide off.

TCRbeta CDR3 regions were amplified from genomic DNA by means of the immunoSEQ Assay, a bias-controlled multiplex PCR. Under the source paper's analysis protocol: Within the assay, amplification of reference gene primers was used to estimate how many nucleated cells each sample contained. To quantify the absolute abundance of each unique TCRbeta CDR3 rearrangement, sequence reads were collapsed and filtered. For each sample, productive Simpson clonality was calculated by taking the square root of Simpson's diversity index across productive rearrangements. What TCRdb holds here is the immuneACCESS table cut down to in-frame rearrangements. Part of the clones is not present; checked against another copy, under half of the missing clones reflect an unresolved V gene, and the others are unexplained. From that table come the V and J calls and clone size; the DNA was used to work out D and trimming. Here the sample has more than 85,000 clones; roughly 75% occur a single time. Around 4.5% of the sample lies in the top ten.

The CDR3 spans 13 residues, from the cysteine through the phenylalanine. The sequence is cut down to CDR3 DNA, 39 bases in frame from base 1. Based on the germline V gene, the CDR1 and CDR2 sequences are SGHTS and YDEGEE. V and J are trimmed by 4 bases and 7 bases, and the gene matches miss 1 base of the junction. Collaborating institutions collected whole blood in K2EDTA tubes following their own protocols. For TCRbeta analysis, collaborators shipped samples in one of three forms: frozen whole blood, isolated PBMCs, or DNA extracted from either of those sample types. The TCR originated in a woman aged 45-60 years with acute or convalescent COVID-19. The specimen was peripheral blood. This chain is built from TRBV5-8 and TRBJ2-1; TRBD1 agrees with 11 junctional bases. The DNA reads TGTGCCAGCAGCCGGGACAGGGGGAATGAGCAGTTCTTC. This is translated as CASSRDRGNEQFF.